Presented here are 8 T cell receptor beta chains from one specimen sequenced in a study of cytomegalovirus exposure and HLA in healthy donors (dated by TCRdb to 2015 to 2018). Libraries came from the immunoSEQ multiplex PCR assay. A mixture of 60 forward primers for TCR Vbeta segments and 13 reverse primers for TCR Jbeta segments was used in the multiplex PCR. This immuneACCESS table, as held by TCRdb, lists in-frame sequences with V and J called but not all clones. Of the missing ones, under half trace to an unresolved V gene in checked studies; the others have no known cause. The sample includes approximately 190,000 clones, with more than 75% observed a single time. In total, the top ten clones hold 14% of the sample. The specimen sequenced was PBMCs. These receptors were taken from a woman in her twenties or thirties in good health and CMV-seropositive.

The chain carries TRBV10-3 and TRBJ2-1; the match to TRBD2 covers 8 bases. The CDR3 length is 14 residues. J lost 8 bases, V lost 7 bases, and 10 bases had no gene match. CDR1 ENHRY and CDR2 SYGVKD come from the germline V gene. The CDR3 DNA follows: TGTGCCATCACCCCGAGCGGGAGTGGAGATGAGCAGTTCTTC. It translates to CAITPSGSGDEQFF.

DNA for the CDR3: TGTGCCAGCAGCGTAGACTCCACAGATACGCAGTATTTT. Translating it yields CASSVDSTDTQYF. J is TRBJ2-3 and V is TRBV9, with D unresolved. CDR1 and CDR2 from the germline V gene are SGDLS and YYNGEE. Trimming shortened V by 0 bases and J by 2 bases, and 4 bases separated the two germline ends. The CDR3 spans 13 residues.

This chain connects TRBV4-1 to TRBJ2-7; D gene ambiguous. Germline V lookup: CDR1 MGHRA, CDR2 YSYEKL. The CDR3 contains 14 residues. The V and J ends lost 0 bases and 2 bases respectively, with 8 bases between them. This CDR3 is CASSQDPGTYEQYF. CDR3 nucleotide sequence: TGCGCCAGCAGCCAAGATCCGGGTACCTACGAGCAGTACTTC.

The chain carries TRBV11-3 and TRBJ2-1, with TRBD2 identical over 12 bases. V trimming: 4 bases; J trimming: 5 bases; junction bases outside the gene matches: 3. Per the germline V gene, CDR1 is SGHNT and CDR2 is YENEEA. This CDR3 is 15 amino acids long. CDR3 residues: CASSSRTSGNNEQFF. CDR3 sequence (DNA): TGTGCCAGCAGCTCACGGACTAGCGGGAACAATGAGCAGTTCTTC.

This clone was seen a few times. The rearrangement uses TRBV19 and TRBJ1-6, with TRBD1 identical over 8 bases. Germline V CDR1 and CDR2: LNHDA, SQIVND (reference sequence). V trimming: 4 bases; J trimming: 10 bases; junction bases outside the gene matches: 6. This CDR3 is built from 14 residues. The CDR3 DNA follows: TGTGCCAGTAGTAGTCAGGGGGCTCACTCACCCCTCCACTTT. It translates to CASSSQGAHSPLHF.

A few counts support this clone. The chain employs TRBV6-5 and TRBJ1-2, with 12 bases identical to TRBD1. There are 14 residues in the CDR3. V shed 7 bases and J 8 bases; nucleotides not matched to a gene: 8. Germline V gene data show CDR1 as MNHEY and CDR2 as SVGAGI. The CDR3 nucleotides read TGTGCCAGCACCCCGGGACAGGGGGCTTTCGGCTACACCTTC. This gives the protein CASTPGQGAFGYTF.

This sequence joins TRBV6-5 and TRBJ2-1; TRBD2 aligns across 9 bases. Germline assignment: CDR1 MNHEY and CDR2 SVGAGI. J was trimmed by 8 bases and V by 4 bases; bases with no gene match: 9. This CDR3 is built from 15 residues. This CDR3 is CASSSPGGRAHEQFF. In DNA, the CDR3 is TGTGCCAGCAGTTCCCCGGGCGGGAGGGCCCATGAGCAGTTCTTC.

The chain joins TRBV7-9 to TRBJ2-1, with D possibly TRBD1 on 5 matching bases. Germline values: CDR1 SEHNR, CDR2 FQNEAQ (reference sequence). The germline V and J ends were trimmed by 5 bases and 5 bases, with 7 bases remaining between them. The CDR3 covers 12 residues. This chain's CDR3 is CASSRQNNEQFF. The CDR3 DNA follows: TGTGCCAGCAGCCGACAGAACAATGAGCAGTTCTTC.